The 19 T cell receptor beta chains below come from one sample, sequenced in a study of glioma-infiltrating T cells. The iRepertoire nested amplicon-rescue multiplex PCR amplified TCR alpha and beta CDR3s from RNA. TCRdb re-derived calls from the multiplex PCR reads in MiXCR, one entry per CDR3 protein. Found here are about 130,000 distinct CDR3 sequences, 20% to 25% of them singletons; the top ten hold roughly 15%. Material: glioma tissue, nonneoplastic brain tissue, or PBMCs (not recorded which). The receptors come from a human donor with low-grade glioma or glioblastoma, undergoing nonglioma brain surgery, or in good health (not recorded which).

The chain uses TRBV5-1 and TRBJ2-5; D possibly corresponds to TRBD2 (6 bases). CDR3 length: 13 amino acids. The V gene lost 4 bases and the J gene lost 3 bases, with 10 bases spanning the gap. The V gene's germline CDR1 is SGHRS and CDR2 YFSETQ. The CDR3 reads CASSEGLEETQYF. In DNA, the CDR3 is TGCGCCAGCAGCGAGGGACTGGAAGAGACCCAGTACTTC.

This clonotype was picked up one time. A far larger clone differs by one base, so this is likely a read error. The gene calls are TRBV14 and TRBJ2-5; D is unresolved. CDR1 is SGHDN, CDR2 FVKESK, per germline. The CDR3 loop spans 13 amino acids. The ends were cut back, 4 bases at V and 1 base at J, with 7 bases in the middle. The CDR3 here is CASSPGSQETQYF. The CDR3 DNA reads TGTGCCAGCAGCCCTGGCAGCCAAGAGACCCAGTACTTC.

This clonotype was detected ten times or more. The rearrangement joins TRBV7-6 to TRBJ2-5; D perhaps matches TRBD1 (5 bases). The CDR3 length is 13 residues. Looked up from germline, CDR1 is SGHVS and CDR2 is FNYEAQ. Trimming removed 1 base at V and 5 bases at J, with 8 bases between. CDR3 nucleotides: TGTGCCAGCAGCTTAGTAGGGGTGGAGACCCAGTACTTC. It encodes CASSLVGVETQYF.

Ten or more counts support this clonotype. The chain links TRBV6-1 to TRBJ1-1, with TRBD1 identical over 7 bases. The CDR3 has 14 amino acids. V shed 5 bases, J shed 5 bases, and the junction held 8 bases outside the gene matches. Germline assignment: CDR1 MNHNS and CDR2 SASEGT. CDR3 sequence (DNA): TGTGCCAGCAGTTTCAACAGGGGTCAGACTGAAGCTTTCTTT. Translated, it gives CASSFNRGQTEAFF.

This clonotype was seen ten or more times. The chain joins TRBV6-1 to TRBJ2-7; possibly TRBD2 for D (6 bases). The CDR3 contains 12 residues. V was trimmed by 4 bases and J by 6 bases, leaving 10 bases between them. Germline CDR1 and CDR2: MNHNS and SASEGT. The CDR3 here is CASSGGGAEQYF. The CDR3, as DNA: TGTGCCAGCAGTGGCGGCGGGGCCGAGCAGTACTTC.

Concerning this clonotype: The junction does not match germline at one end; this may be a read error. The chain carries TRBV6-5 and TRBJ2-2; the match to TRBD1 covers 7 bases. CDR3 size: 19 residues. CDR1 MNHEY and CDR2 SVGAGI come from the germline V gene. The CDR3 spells CASSRPKQPGTAKTGELFF. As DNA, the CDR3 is TGTGCCAGCAGCCGACCCAAACAACCCGGGACAGCGAAGACCGGGGAGCTGTTTTTT.

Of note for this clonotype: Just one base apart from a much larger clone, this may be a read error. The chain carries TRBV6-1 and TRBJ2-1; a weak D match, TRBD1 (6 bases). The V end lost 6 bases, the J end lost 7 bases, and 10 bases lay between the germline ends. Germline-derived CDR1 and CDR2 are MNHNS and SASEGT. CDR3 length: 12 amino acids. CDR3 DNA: TGTGCCAGCAGCCCACAGGGAAATGAGCAGTTCTTC. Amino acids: CASSPQGNEQFF.

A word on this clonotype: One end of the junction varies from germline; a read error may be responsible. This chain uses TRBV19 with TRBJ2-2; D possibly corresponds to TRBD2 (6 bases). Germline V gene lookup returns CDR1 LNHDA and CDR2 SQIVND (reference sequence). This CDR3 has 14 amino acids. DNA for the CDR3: TGTGCCAGTAGCGTCCAAGCGGGCACCGGGAAGCTGTTTTTT. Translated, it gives CASSVQAGTGKLFF.

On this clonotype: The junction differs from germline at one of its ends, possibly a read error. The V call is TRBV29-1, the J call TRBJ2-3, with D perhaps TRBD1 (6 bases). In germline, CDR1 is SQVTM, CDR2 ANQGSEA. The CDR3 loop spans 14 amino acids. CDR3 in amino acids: CSVDTGTGTDTQCF. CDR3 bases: TGCAGCGTTGATACAGGGACGGGCACAGATACGCAGTGTTTT.

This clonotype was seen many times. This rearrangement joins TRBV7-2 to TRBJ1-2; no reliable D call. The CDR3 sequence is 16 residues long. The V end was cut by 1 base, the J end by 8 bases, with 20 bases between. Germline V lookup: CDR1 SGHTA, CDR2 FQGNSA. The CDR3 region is CASSLVPMRAWMGYTF. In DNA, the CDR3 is TGTGCCAGCAGCTTAGTCCCTATGAGGGCCTGGATGGGCTACACCTTC.

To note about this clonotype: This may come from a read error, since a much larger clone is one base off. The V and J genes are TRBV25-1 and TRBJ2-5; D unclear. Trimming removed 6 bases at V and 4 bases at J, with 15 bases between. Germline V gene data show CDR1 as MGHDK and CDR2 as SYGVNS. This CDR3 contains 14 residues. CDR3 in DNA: TGTGCCAGCAGCAGACCTTATAAGGGAGAGACCCAGTACTTC. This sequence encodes CASSRPYKGETQYF.

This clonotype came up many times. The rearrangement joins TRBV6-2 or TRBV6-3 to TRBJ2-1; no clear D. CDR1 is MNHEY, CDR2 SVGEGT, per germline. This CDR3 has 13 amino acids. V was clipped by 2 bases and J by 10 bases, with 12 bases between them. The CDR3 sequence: CASSYVRATEQFF. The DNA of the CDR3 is TGTGCCAGCAGTTACGTTCGGGCGACAGAGCAGTTCTTC.

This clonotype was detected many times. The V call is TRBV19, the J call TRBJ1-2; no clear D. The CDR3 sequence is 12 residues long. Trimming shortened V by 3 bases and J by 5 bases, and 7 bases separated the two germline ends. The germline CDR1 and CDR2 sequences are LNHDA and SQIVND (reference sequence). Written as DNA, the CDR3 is TGTGCCAGTAGTATCGGGAAATATGGCTACACCTTC. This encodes CASSIGKYGYTF.

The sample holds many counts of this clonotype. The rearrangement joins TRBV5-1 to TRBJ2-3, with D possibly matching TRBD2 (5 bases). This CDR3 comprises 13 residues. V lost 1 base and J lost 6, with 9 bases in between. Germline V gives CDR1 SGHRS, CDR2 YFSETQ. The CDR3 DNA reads TGCGCCAGCAGCTTGAGGTCGGGGGATACGCAGTATTTT. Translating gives CASSLRSGDTQYF.

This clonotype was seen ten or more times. Here the CDR3 DNA reads TGTGCCAGCAGCCCTAACGGGGTTATATATGGCTACACCTTC. Its protein product is CASSPNGVIYGYTF. V and J are TRBV14 and TRBJ1-2, with unresolved D. The CDR3 consists of 14 residues. The germline V gene has CDR1 SGHDN and CDR2 FVKESK. The ends were cut back, 4 bases at V and 5 bases at J, with 14 bases in the middle.

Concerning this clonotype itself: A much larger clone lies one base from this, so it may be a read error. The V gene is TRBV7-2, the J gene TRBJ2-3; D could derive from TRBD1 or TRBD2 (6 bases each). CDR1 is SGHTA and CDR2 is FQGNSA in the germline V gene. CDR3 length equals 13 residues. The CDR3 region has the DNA TGTGCCAGCAGCTTAGGGGGGGCAGATACGCAGTGTTTT. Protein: CASSLGGADTQCF.

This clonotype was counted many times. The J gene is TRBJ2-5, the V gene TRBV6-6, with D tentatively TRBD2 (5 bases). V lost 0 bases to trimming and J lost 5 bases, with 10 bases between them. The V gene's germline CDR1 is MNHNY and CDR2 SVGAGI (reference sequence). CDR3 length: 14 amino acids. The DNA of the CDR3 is TGTGCCAGCAGTTACTCGAGTAGGGAGGAGACCCAGTACTTC. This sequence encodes CASSYSSREETQYF.

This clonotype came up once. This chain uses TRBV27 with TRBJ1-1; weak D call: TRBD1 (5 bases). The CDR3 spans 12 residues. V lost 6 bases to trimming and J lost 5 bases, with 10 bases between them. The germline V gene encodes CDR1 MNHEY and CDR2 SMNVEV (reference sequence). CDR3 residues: CASREGPTEAFF. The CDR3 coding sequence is TGTGCCAGCAGAGAGGGGCCTACTGAAGCTTTCTTT.

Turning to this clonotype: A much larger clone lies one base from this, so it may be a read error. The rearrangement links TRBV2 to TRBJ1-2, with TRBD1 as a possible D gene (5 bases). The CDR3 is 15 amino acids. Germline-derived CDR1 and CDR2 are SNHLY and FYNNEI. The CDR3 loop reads CARSEHLSQGDGYTF. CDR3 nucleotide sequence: TGTGCCAGAAGTGAGCACTTAAGCCAGGGCGATGGCTACACCTTC.